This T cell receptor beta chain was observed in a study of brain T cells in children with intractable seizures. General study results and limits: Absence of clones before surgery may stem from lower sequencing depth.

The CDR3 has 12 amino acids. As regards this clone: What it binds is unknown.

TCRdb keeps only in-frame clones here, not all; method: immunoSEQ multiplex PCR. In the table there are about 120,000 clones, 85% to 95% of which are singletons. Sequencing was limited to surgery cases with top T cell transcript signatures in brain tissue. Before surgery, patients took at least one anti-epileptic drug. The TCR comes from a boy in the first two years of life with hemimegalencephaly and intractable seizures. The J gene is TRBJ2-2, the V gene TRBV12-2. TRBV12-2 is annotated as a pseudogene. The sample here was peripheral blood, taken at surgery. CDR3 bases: TGTGCAAGTCTACTGACCAGCGGGGAGCTGTTTTTT. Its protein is CASLLTSGELFF.